Each of the 31 T cell receptor beta chains below was sequenced from the same sample in a study of T cells in Graves' hyperthyroidism and ophthalmopathy. The TCR beta CDR3 regions underwent amplification using RNA transcripts as the source. Carried out on the TCR CDR3, a first-round RT-PCR used the HTBI primer set. TCRdb redid the calling of the multiplex PCR reads with MiXCR, one entry per CDR3 protein. This sample has 500,000 to 600,000 distinct CDR3 sequences, with about half found just once. Sequencing was performed on peripheral blood or thyroid tissue (not recorded which). The receptors were sampled from a woman aged 18-35 years with Graves' hyperthyroidism.

This chain uses TRBV25-1 with TRBJ2-2; either TRBD1 or TRBD2 may fit D (5 bases each). The germline V and J ends were trimmed by 3 bases and 1 base, with 21 bases remaining between them. The germline gives CDR1 MGHDK, CDR2 SYGVNS. The CDR3 is made up of 19 amino acids. This CDR3 reads CASSEHTGSPGQNTGELFF. CDR3 nucleotides: TGTGCCAGCAGTGAGCATACAGGATCTCCGGGGCAGAACACCGGGGAGCTGTTTTTT.

CDR3 coding DNA: TGCGCCAGCAGCTTAAAGGACAGGAGCAAAGGGAAGTACTTC. Encoded protein: CASSLKDRSKGKYF. This rearrangement joins TRBV5-1 to TRBJ2-7, with 7 bases lining up with TRBD1. The ends lost 2 bases at V and 11 bases at J; junction bases unmatched: 13. The CDR3 length is 14 residues. Germline V gives CDR1 SGHRS, CDR2 YFSETQ.

This chain joins TRBV7-9 and TRBJ1-5; D is unclear. The germline V and J ends were trimmed by 5 bases and 7 bases, with 18 bases remaining between them. Germline loops: CDR1 SEHNR, CDR2 FQNEAQ (reference sequence). The CDR3 runs to 15 residues. The CDR3 sequence is CASSGLAGYEQPQHF. CDR3 sequence (DNA): TGTGCCAGCAGCGGGCTAGCGGGTTACGAGCAGCCCCAGCATTTT. Combining the CDR3 with reference TRBV7-9 and TRBJ1-5 gives the whole variable domain DTGVSQNPRHKITKRGQNVTFRCDPISEHNRLYWYRQTLGQGPEFLTYFQNEAQLEKSRLLSDRFSAERPKGSFSTLEIQRTEQGDSAMYLCASSGLAGYEQPQHFGDGTRLSIL.

This clonotype came up many times. The chain carries TRBV7-2 and TRBJ1-1, with a tentative D call TRBD1 (5 bases). This CDR3 contains 14 residues. Germline V gene sequence: CDR1 SGHTA, CDR2 FQGNSA. Trimming left V 3 bases short and J 1 base short, with 9 bases between. The CDR3 spells CASSFREKNTEAFF. The CDR3 DNA reads TGTGCCAGCAGCTTCAGGGAAAAGAACACTGAAGCTTTCTTT.

This sequence joins TRBV20-1 and TRBJ2-4, with a possible D match to TRBD1 (6 bases). V was pared by 6 bases and J by 0 bases, with 12 bases between. The CDR3 is 14 residues long. Germline CDR1 DFQATT, CDR2 SNEGSKA (reference sequence). CDR3 in DNA: TGCAGTGCCTGGACAGAGCTAGCCAAAAACATTCAGTACTTC. Protein sequence: CSAWTELAKNIQYF.

This clonotype was counted ten times or more. The V call is TRBV2, the J call TRBJ1-1; D remains ambiguous. CDR1 is SNHLY, CDR2 FYNNEI, per germline. Deletions cut 0 bases from V and 1 base from J, with 9 bases between. The CDR3 sequence is 15 residues long. The CDR3 sequence is CASSEALGGNTEAFF. The DNA for the CDR3 is TGTGCCAGCAGTGAAGCGCTTGGCGGGAACACTGAAGCTTTCTTT.

The chain has TRBV15 and TRBJ2-5, with a tentative D call TRBD1 (5 bases). The V and J ends lost 6 bases and 5 bases respectively, with 13 bases between them. The CDR3 covers 13 residues. Per the germline V gene, CDR1 is LNHNV and CDR2 is YYDKDF (reference sequence). In DNA, the CDR3 is TGTGCCACCAGGGGGCTCCTCGGGGAGACCCAGTACTTC. Its protein is CATRGLLGETQYF.

This clonotype was observed at least ten times. CDR3 nucleotide sequence: TGTGCCAGCAGCTTAAGTGGGGGGAGGGAAAAACTGTTTTTT. Translation gives CASSLSGGREKLFF. The chain carries TRBV7-8 and TRBJ1-4, with D perhaps TRBD1 (5 bases). V was pared by 2 bases and J by 8 bases, with 12 bases between. Germline-derived CDR1 and CDR2 are SGHVS and FQNEAQ. The CDR3 covers 14 residues.

The chain combines TRBV12-3 or TRBV12-4 with TRBJ1-4; D gene uncertain. Trimming cost V 6 bases and J 8 bases, with 16 bases left between them. CDR3 length: 14 residues. DNA of the CDR3: TGTGCCAGCAGATCCCCGGGGATCCGAGAAAAACTGTTTTTT. It specifies CASRSPGIREKLFF.

As concerns this clonotype: A read error may explain this, as a much larger clone is one base away. The genes are TRBV6-5 and TRBJ2-5; 16 bases line up with TRBD2. The V and J ends lost 0 bases and 5 bases, in that order; junction bases with no gene match: 6. CDR1 and CDR2 from the germline V gene are MNHEY and SVGAGI. This CDR3 spans 18 amino acids. CDR3 loop: CASSYSGLAGGPLETQYF. CDR3 coding DNA: TGTGCCAGCAGTTACTCGGGACTAGCGGGAGGGCCGTTGGAGACCCAGTACTTC.

This chain links TRBV10-2 with TRBJ1-5; D call uncertain. With 0 bases removed from V and 8 bases from J, the gap between germline ends came to 11 bases. CDR1 is WSHSY, CDR2 SAAADI, per germline. This CDR3 has 14 amino acids. CDR3 sequence: CASSESIWTEPQHF. The CDR3, as DNA: TGCGCCAGCAGTGAGTCGATATGGACTGAGCCCCAGCATTTT.

V is TRBV25-1 and J is TRBJ1-5; 7 bases line up with TRBD1. Trimming took 4 bases from V and 5 from J; bases not matched to a gene: 11. In germline, CDR1 is MGHDK, CDR2 SYGVNS. This CDR3 contains 16 residues. The CDR3 sequence: CASSATGQSIYQPQHF. The CDR3 DNA sequence: TGTGCCAGCAGTGCAACGGGACAGTCTATCTATCAGCCCCAGCATTTT.

On this clonotype itself: This may be a read error: a much more frequent sequence differs by one nucleotide. J is TRBJ1-1 and V is TRBV19; 9 bases line up with TRBD1. The CDR3 spans 15 residues. The V gene end was trimmed by 5 bases and the J gene end by 3 bases; junction bases not matched to a gene: 7. Looked up from germline, CDR1 is LNHDA and CDR2 is SQIVND (reference sequence). The CDR3 sequence: CASSFTGGLDTEAFF. In DNA form, the CDR3 reads TGTGCCAGTAGTTTTACAGGGGGCTTGGACACTGAAGCTTTCTTT.

This clonotype has a count of ten or more. The chain joins TRBV4-1 to TRBJ1-5; D unresolved. The CDR3 runs to 17 residues. V was clipped by 0 bases and J by 2 bases, with 14 bases between them. The germline CDR1 and CDR2 sequences are MGHRA and YSYEKL. CDR3 sequence (DNA): TGCGCCAGCAGCCAAGATCACAGAGCACTTGGCAATCAGCCCCAGCATTTT. Protein sequence: CASSQDHRALGNQPQHF.

The CDR3 here is CAISDGGPNYGYTF. The CDR3 DNA sequence: TGTGCCATCAGTGATGGGGGACCTAACTATGGCTACACCTTC. The chain joins TRBV10-3 to TRBJ1-2, with TRBD1 as a possible D gene (5 bases). Trimming shortened V by 3 bases and J by 0 bases, and 8 bases separated the two germline ends. The CDR3 length is 14 residues. Per the germline V gene, CDR1 is ENHRY and CDR2 is SYGVKD.

The chain is built from TRBV20-1 and TRBJ2-7; possibly TRBD2 for D (6 bases). V was pared by 1 base and J by 2 bases, with 15 bases between. The CDR3 is made up of 15 amino acids. Germline CDR1 reads DFQATT; CDR2 reads SNEGSKA (reference sequence). Here the CDR3 DNA reads TGCAGTGCTAGAGTAGCCGGATCGGGAGCCTACGAGCAGTACTTC. Translated, it gives CSARVAGSGAYEQYF.

The CDR3, as DNA: TGTGCCAGCAGTGAGGACTTACGGGACAGGGACAATCAGCCCCAGCATTTT. Protein product: CASSEDLRDRDNQPQHF. The rearrangement links TRBV2 to TRBJ1-5; 9 bases map to TRBD1. Trimming took 3 bases from V and 3 from J; bases not matched to a gene: 9. This CDR3 is 17 amino acids long. The V gene's germline CDR1 is SNHLY and CDR2 FYNNEI.

In DNA form, the CDR3 reads TGTGCCAGCAGCCCCCCACCGGGACTAGCGGGAGCAACAGGTGGGGCCAACGTCCTGACTTTC. It specifies CASSPPPGLAGATGGANVLTF. The rearrangement uses TRBV7-9 and TRBJ2-6, with 14 bases that match TRBD2. The CDR3 consists of 21 residues. Losses at the gene ends were 5 bases for V and 3 bases for J; bases not matched to a gene: 15. Germline assignment: CDR1 SEHNR and CDR2 FQNEAQ (reference sequence).

Regarding this clonotype: A much larger clone is a single base away; this may be a read error. This chain connects TRBV20-1 to TRBJ2-7; TRBD2 matches 13 bases. V lost 3 bases and J lost 6; bases outside the gene matches: 11. Germline V gene data show CDR1 as DFQATT and CDR2 as SNEGSKA (reference sequence). This CDR3 is built from 16 residues. The DNA for the CDR3 is TGCAGTGCTAGCACTAGCGGGAGGGCTATCCCCCGCGAGCAGTACTTC. Encoded protein: CSASTSGRAIPREQYF.

The chain joins TRBV2 to TRBJ2-2; D is unresolved. Germline-derived CDR1 and CDR2 are SNHLY and FYNNEI. The CDR3 runs to 13 residues. The germline V and J ends were trimmed by 4 bases and 2 bases, with 5 bases remaining between them. As DNA, the CDR3 is TGTGCCAGCAGTGCTAAAAACACCGGGGAGCTGTTTTTT. Translation gives CASSAKNTGELFF.

This chain connects TRBV30 to TRBJ1-2; the D is unclear. With 3 bases removed from V and 2 bases from J, the gap between germline ends came to 13 bases. The germline CDR1 and CDR2 sequences are GTSNPN and SVGIG (reference sequence). The CDR3 consists of 14 residues. The CDR3 coding sequence is TGTGCCTGGAGGTTGACATCTTCCAACTATGGCTACACCTTC. Its translation: CAWRLTSSNYGYTF.

Ten or more counts support this clonotype. As DNA, the CDR3 is TGTGCCAGCAGCAAAAGGGAGACTGAAGCTTTCTTT. It encodes CASSKRETEAFF. The chain employs TRBV11-3 and TRBJ1-1, with D unclear. The V gene's germline CDR1 is SGHNT and CDR2 YENEEA. V lost 5 bases to trimming and J lost 5 bases, with 9 bases between them. This CDR3 is 12 amino acids long.

In its sample, this clonotype was seen many times. The chain joins TRBV2 to TRBJ2-2; D perhaps matches TRBD1 (6 bases). The germline CDR1 and CDR2 sequences are SNHLY and FYNNEI. The V end was cut by 7 bases, the J end by 2 bases, with 8 bases between. This CDR3 is built from 13 residues. CDR3 in DNA: TGTGCCAGCACGGACAGCAACACCGGGGAGCTGTTTTTT. Its translation is CASTDSNTGELFF.

Details on this clonotype: This CDR3 is missing its conserved last phenylalanine or tryptophan, likely due to a read error. The limits of the CDR3 on the DNA are not certain, so only TCRdb's listed CDR3 is given. The genes are TRBV7-6 and TRBJ2-7; no DNA check was done on the table's D call, TRBD2. Germline CDR1 reads SGHVS; CDR2 reads FNYEAQ. The CDR3 length is 12 residues, termini included. CDR3 amino acids: CASSLWGREREY.

The chain is built from TRBV9 and TRBJ2-3, with a weak D call TRBD2 (5 bases). The CDR3 covers 13 residues. V lost 6 bases and J lost 1, with 9 bases in between. Germline-derived CDR1 and CDR2 are SGDLS and YYNGEE. The CDR3 spells CASKSGGTDTQYF. The CDR3 nucleotides read TGTGCCAGCAAATCCGGGGGCACAGATACGCAGTATTTT.

The sample holds many counts of this clonotype. J is TRBJ2-2 and V is TRBV29-1, with a weak D call TRBD1 (6 bases). Germline assignment: CDR1 SQVTM and CDR2 ANQGSEA. Trimming took 1 base from V and 7 from J, leaving 13 bases between them. This CDR3 region has 14 residues. This chain's CDR3 is CSVEGRGEIGELFF. In DNA, the CDR3 is TGCAGCGTTGAAGGCAGGGGAGAAATCGGGGAGCTGTTTTTT.

This chain joins TRBV7-8 and TRBJ1-5, with 7 nucleotides matching TRBD1. The V gene end was trimmed by 5 bases and the J gene end by 7 bases; junction bases not matched to a gene: 14. From germline, CDR1 is SGHVS and CDR2 FQNEAQ. The CDR3 covers 16 residues. The CDR3 DNA reads TGTGCCAGCAGCCTATACCCCTACCAGGGGGTACAGCCCCAGCATTTT. Amino acids: CASSLYPYQGVQPQHF.

This clonotype was seen repeatedly, ten times or more. The J gene is TRBJ1-2, the V gene TRBV18; a possible D gene is TRBD1 (6 bases). The germline V and J ends were trimmed by 3 bases and 4 bases, with 9 bases remaining between them. CDR1 KGHSH and CDR2 LQKENI come from the germline V gene. The CDR3 runs to 13 residues. The DNA for the CDR3 is TGTGCCAGCTCACCGGACAGTGTCTATGGCTACACCTTC. The encoded protein is CASSPDSVYGYTF.

The chain joins TRBV6-5 to TRBJ2-5, with 8 bases that match TRBD1. The V and J ends lost 6 bases and 5 bases, in that order; junction bases with no gene match: 8. Germline V CDR1 and CDR2: MNHEY, SVGAGI. The CDR3 sequence is 14 residues long. As DNA, the CDR3 is TGTGCCAGCAGATCCTGGACAGGGAGGGAGACCCAGTACTTC. Its translation: CASRSWTGRETQYF.

As concerns this clonotype: Mismatch with germline at one junction end may stem from a read error. V gene TRBV12-3 or TRBV12-4 combines with J gene TRBJ2-2; 15 bases are a match to TRBD2. The CDR3 totals 18 residues. The CDR3 is CASSGLAGGNANTGELSW. CDR3 coding DNA: TGTGCCAGCAGTGGACTAGCGGGAGGGAATGCGAACACCGGGGAGCTGTCTTGG.

This clonotype was observed at least ten times. This chain links TRBV6-5 with TRBJ1-1; possibly TRBD1 for D (5 bases). Trimming took off 10 bases at V and 4 bases at J, with 28 bases between the two ends. CDR3 size: 17 residues. Germline V gives CDR1 MNHEY, CDR2 SVGAGI. CDR3 amino acids: CATSSWGEGNGGTEAFF. DNA for the CDR3: TGTGCCACAAGTTCCTGGGGGGAAGGGAATGGTGGCACTGAAGCTTTCTTT.